The clone carrying this T cell receptor beta chain has only a few counts. The data are from a study of blood T cell repertoires in COVID-19. On the study more broadly: PBMCs, B-cell-depleted T cells, or T cells provided the cDNA or gDNA that made up the material.

The Seattle site enrolled patients during active infection and followed them longitudinally. This CDR3 has 13 residues. V gave up 3 bases and J gave up 2 bases, with 8 bases separating them. In the authors' workflow: Estimates of nucleated cell counts were drawn from the amplification of reference gene primers. Profiled with immunoSEQ multiplex PCR; TCRdb holds only in-frame clones, not every one. V and J calls and clone size are as listed in that table; D and trimming were resolved from the DNA. The sample lists more than 300,000 clones, about 88% occurring once. Specimen: peripheral blood. The chain joins TRBV12-3 or TRBV12-4 to TRBJ2-7; no definite D call. The origin of this receptor is a woman in her seventies with COVID-19, enrolled during active disease. The CDR3 nucleotides read TGTGCCAGCAGTTTCTCCCAGGCCTACGAGCAGTACTTC. This codes for CASSFSQAYEQYF.